A selection of T cell receptor beta chains follows, all from one sample in a study of blood T cell repertoires in COVID-19. Profiled with immunoSEQ multiplex PCR; TCRdb holds only in-frame clones, not every one. Found here are approximately 220,000 clones, just over 85% of them singletons; the top ten hold 3.5% to 4%. Sequencing was done on a sample of PBMCs or T cells enriched from blood (not recorded which). The source of these receptors is a woman aged 40 to 55 with acute COVID-19. The CDR3 runs from the conserved cysteine through the conserved F or W. A D gene is named only where the DNA matches it firmly. Clone size, where shown, is once, few, many, or a class for clones that have expanded.

d_gene: TRBD2; j_gene: TRBJ2-7; v_gene: TRBV6-6; abundance: NA; CDR3aa: CASSDLAGASYEQYF; CDR3nt: TGTGCCAGCAGTGACCTAGCGGGAGCCTCCTACGAGCAGTACTTC
d_gene: TRBD1; j_gene: TRBJ1-4; v_gene: TRBV5-1; abundance: NA; CDR3aa: CASAQGATNEKLFF; CDR3nt: TGCGCCAGCGCCCAGGGGGCAACTAATGAAAAACTGTTTTTT
d_gene: NA; j_gene: TRBJ1-2; v_gene: TRBV10-3; abundance: NA; CDR3aa: CAISDAGRGKEGRGYTF; CDR3nt: TGTGCCATCAGTGATGCCGGCAGGGGAAAAGAAGGTCGGGGCTACACCTTC
d_gene: NA; j_gene: TRBJ1-1; v_gene: TRBV3-1/TRBV3-2; abundance: once; CDR3aa: CASSRENKNTEAFF; CDR3nt: TGTGCCAGCAGCCGCGAGAATAAGAACACTGAAGCTTTCTTT
d_gene: NA; j_gene: TRBJ2-3; v_gene: TRBV28; abundance: NA; CDR3aa: CASSPQGGLAGFTDTQYF; CDR3nt: TGTGCCAGCAGTCCCCAGGGGGGCCTAGCGGGTTTCACAGATACGCAGTATTTT
d_gene: NA; j_gene: TRBJ1-5; v_gene: TRBV19; abundance: few; CDR3aa: CASSLGGRNQPQHF; CDR3nt: TGTGCCAGTAGTTTAGGAGGGCGCAATCAGCCCCAGCATTTT
d_gene: TRBD2; j_gene: TRBJ2-3; v_gene: TRBV11-2; abundance: NA; CDR3aa: CASGPESGRGSDTQYF; CDR3nt: TGTGCCAGCGGCCCCGAGAGCGGGAGGGGATCAGATACGCAGTATTTT
d_gene: NA; j_gene: TRBJ1-4; v_gene: TRBV24-1; abundance: once; CDR3aa: CATSDPGGEDEKLFF; CDR3nt: TGTGCCACCAGTGACCCCGGGGGGGAGGATGAAAAACTGTTTTTT
d_gene: TRBD1; j_gene: TRBJ2-7; v_gene: TRBV18; abundance: once; CDR3aa: CASSPGTGAEQYF; CDR3nt: TGTGCCAGCTCACCCGGGACAGGGGCCGAGCAGTACTTC
d_gene: NA; j_gene: TRBJ2-2; v_gene: TRBV19; abundance: NA; CDR3aa: CASSSGVARRGNTGELFF; CDR3nt: TGTGCCAGTAGTTCAGGGGTAGCTCGAAGGGGGAACACCGGGGAGCTGTTTTTT
d_gene: TRBD2; j_gene: TRBJ2-3; v_gene: TRBV7-2; abundance: NA; CDR3aa: CASSFLTSGQGGTQYF; CDR3nt: TGTGCCAGCAGCTTCCTGACTAGCGGCCAGGGGGGTACGCAGTATTTT
d_gene: NA; j_gene: TRBJ2-2; v_gene: TRBV7-9; abundance: few; CDR3aa: CASRAVGELFF; CDR3nt: TGTGCCAGCCGCGCCGTAGGGGAGCTGTTTTTT
d_gene: TRBD1; j_gene: TRBJ2-7; v_gene: TRBV7-2; abundance: NA; CDR3aa: CASSLAPGTGPYEQYF; CDR3nt: TGTGCCAGCAGCTTAGCCCCGGGGACAGGGCCCTACGAGCAGTACTTC
d_gene: NA; j_gene: TRBJ1-2; v_gene: TRBV7-9; abundance: NA; CDR3aa: CASSFAQNYGYTF; CDR3nt: TGTGCCAGCAGCTTTGCACAGAACTATGGCTACACCTTC